A selection of T cell receptor beta chains follows, all from one sample in a study of T cells after yellow fever vaccination. TCRdb processed the 5' RACE reads anew with MiXCR; each CDR3 protein has one entry. Among approximately 510,000 distinct CDR3 sequences listed, just over 20% were seen once. Material: PBMCs, obtained 21 days after the first yellow fever vaccination. These receptors were obtained from a man between 18 and 29 years old who received the YFV17D yellow fever vaccine. Each CDR3 is given with its conserved first and last residue. Fields, in order: clone size, V gene, D gene, J gene, CDR3 protein, CDR3 DNA. The D gene is left open where the match is weak. Clone size is stated in some rows and not others, as once, few, many or a class when expanded.

abundance: -
v_gene: TRBV20-1
d_gene: -
j_gene: TRBJ2-3
CDR3aa: CSASRLAADTQYF
CDR3nt: TGCAGTGCTAGCAGGCTCGCTGCAGATACGCAGTATTTT

abundance: -
v_gene: TRBV18
d_gene: -
j_gene: TRBJ2-5
CDR3aa: CASSLQDYQETQYF
CDR3nt: TGTGCCAGCTCGCTACAGGACTACCAAGAGACCCAGTACTTC

abundance: -
v_gene: TRBV28
d_gene: -
j_gene: TRBJ1-5
CDR3aa: CASGPPVSNQPQHF
CDR3nt: TGTGCCAGCGGCCCCCCAGTTAGCAATCAGCCCCAGCATTTT

abundance: many
v_gene: TRBV6-2/TRBV6-3
d_gene: -
j_gene: TRBJ2-5
CDR3aa: CASSYSTEKETQYF
CDR3nt: TGTGCCAGCAGTTACTCTACAGAGAAAGAGACCCAGTACTTC

abundance: -
v_gene: TRBV28
d_gene: -
j_gene: TRBJ1-4
CDR3aa: CASSLPFWDATNEKLFF
CDR3nt: TGTGCCAGCAGTTTACCCTTCTGGGACGCAACTAATGAAAAACTGTTTTTT

abundance: few
v_gene: TRBV6-1
d_gene: -
j_gene: TRBJ2-6
CDR3aa: CASSGGTAGANVLTF
CDR3nt: TGTGCCAGCAGTGGCGGGACGGCCGGGGCCAACGTCCTGACTTTC

abundance: -
v_gene: TRBV5-1
d_gene: TRBD2
j_gene: TRBJ2-5
CDR3aa: CASSLFLAGAEETQYF
CDR3nt: TGCGCCAGCAGCTTGTTTCTAGCGGGGGCTGAGGAGACCCAGTACTTC

abundance: -
v_gene: TRBV5-4
d_gene: TRBD2
j_gene: TRBJ2-6
CDR3aa: CASSLAGGTGANVLTF
CDR3nt: TGTGCCAGCAGCTTGGCCGGGGGGACCGGGGCCAACGTCCTGACTTTC

abundance: -
v_gene: TRBV10-3
d_gene: TRBD1
j_gene: TRBJ2-3
CDR3aa: CAISDGQGLDTQYF
CDR3nt: TGTGCCATCAGTGATGGACAGGGATTGGATACGCAGTATTTT

abundance: few
v_gene: TRBV6-1
d_gene: -
j_gene: TRBJ1-5
CDR3aa: CASSRDILSNQPQHF
CDR3nt: TGTGCCAGCAGTCGGGACATACTTAGCAATCAGCCCCAGCATTTT

abundance: once
v_gene: TRBV12-3/TRBV12-4
d_gene: -
j_gene: TRBJ2-3
CDR3aa: CASGYAPGTQYF
CDR3nt: TGTGCCAGCGGCTACGCACCGGGCACGCAGTATTTT

abundance: few
v_gene: TRBV7-2
d_gene: -
j_gene: TRBJ1-6
CDR3aa: CASSLAGGWSPLHF
CDR3nt: TGTGCCAGCAGCTTAGCGGGAGGTTGGTCACCCCTCCACTTT

abundance: -
v_gene: TRBV3-1
d_gene: -
j_gene: TRBJ1-3
CDR3aa: CASSQYGQGPRGNTIYF
CDR3nt: TGTGCCAGCAGCCAATACGGGCAGGGTCCAAGGGGAAACACCATATATTTT

abundance: few
v_gene: TRBV7-9
d_gene: -
j_gene: TRBJ1-3
CDR3aa: CASSTRGRNTIYF
CDR3nt: TGTGCCAGCAGTACCAGGGGCAGAAACACCATATATTTT

abundance: few
v_gene: TRBV4-3
d_gene: -
j_gene: TRBJ2-3
CDR3aa: CASSQDPADYSTDTQYF
CDR3nt: TGCGCCAGCAGCCAAGATCCCGCGGACTATAGCACAGATACGCAGTATTTT

abundance: -
v_gene: TRBV2
d_gene: TRBD2
j_gene: TRBJ2-1
CDR3aa: CASSPLAGGQRQFF
CDR3nt: TGTGCCAGCAGTCCTCTAGCGGGGGGGCAACGGCAGTTCTTC

abundance: few
v_gene: TRBV6-1
d_gene: -
j_gene: TRBJ2-1
CDR3aa: CASSGREGGYNEQFF
CDR3nt: TGTGCCAGCAGCGGGCGTGAGGGCGGATACAATGAGCAGTTCTTC

abundance: -
v_gene: TRBV12-3/TRBV12-4
d_gene: TRBD1
j_gene: TRBJ2-1
CDR3aa: CASRPTGGTYNEQFF
CDR3nt: TGTGCCAGCAGGCCAACAGGGGGAACCTACAATGAGCAGTTCTTC

abundance: few
v_gene: TRBV16
d_gene: -
j_gene: TRBJ2-1
CDR3aa: CASSYREHEQFF
CDR3nt: TGTGCCAGCAGTTACAGGGAGCATGAGCAGTTCTTC

abundance: few
v_gene: TRBV12-3/TRBV12-4
d_gene: TRBD1
j_gene: TRBJ2-7
CDR3aa: CASSLRYRGDEQYF
CDR3nt: TGTGCCAGCAGTTTACGGTACAGGGGCGACGAGCAGTACTTC

abundance: many
v_gene: TRBV15
d_gene: -
j_gene: TRBJ2-5
CDR3aa: CATSRYIHETQYF
CDR3nt: TGTGCCACCAGCAGGTACATTCACGAGACCCAGTACTTC

abundance: -
v_gene: TRBV24-1
d_gene: -
j_gene: TRBJ2-1
CDR3aa: CATSDLRGLSYNEQFF
CDR3nt: TGTGCCACCAGTGATTTGAGGGGACTCTCCTACAATGAGCAGTTCTTC

abundance: few
v_gene: TRBV20-1
d_gene: -
j_gene: TRBJ1-5
CDR3aa: CSAIPRQVGDQPQHF
CDR3nt: TGCAGTGCTATACCCCGACAGGTTGGCGATCAGCCCCAGCATTTT

abundance: -
v_gene: TRBV2
d_gene: TRBD1
j_gene: TRBJ1-1
CDR3aa: CASSMTGGSGNTEAFF
CDR3nt: TGTGCCAGCAGTATGACAGGGGGCTCGGGGAACACTGAAGCTTTCTTT

abundance: many
v_gene: TRBV6-2/TRBV6-3
d_gene: -
j_gene: TRBJ2-3
CDR3aa: CASSYIHDTQYF
CDR3nt: TGTGCCAGCAGTTATATCCACGATACGCAGTATTTT

abundance: -
v_gene: TRBV7-2
d_gene: -
j_gene: TRBJ2-4
CDR3aa: CASSLGYGGVNIQYF
CDR3nt: TGTGCCAGCAGCTTAGGTTACGGAGGAGTAAACATTCAGTACTTC

abundance: many
v_gene: TRBV6-2/TRBV6-3
d_gene: -
j_gene: TRBJ2-1
CDR3aa: CASSFTLNNEQFF
CDR3nt: TGTGCCAGCTCCTTCACTCTAAACAATGAGCAGTTCTTC

abundance: -
v_gene: TRBV7-2
d_gene: -
j_gene: TRBJ1-5
CDR3aa: CASSLGAGVGYQPQHF
CDR3nt: TGTGCCAGCAGCTTAGGGGCCGGGGTTGGCTATCAGCCCCAGCATTTT

abundance: many
v_gene: TRBV12-3/TRBV12-4
d_gene: -
j_gene: TRBJ2-1
CDR3aa: CASSWGRSYNEQFF
CDR3nt: TGTGCCAGCAGTTGGGGGCGTTCCTACAATGAGCAGTTCTTC

abundance: -
v_gene: TRBV20-1
d_gene: -
j_gene: TRBJ1-5
CDR3aa: CSASRPSQPQHF
CDR3nt: TGCAGTGCTAGCCGACCGTCTCAGCCCCAGCATTTT

abundance: -
v_gene: TRBV19
d_gene: -
j_gene: TRBJ1-1
CDR3aa: CASSNVGRGTEAVF
CDR3nt: -

abundance: -
v_gene: TRBV12-3/TRBV12-4
d_gene: -
j_gene: TRBJ2-3
CDR3aa: CASSGGPGDTQYF
CDR3nt: TGTGCCAGCAGTGGGGGGCCTGGAGATACGCAGTATTTT

abundance: -
v_gene: TRBV9
d_gene: -
j_gene: TRBJ2-7
CDR3aa: CASSVEDGAEQYF
CDR3nt: TGTGCCAGCAGCGTAGAGGACGGGGCCGAGCAGTACTTC

abundance: -
v_gene: TRBV12-3/TRBV12-4
d_gene: -
j_gene: TRBJ2-2
CDR3aa: CASSLPGLFPGELFF
CDR3nt: TGTGCCAGCAGTTTGCCGGGCCTTTTCCCTGGGGAGCTGTTTTTT

abundance: few
v_gene: TRBV24-1
d_gene: -
j_gene: TRBJ1-5
CDR3aa: CASRKGDPTYQPQHF
CDR3nt: TGTGCCTCTCGGAAGGGGGACCCCACTTATCAGCCCCAGCATTTT

abundance: -
v_gene: TRBV19
d_gene: -
j_gene: TRBJ1-5
CDR3aa: CASSMRGYPNQPQHF
CDR3nt: TGTGCCAGTAGTATGAGGGGGTACCCTAATCAGCCCCAGCATTTT

abundance: -
v_gene: TRBV14
d_gene: TRBD1
j_gene: TRBJ2-3
CDR3aa: CASSQDFLDRGADTQYF
CDR3nt: TGTGCCAGCAGCCAAGATTTCCTGGACAGGGGAGCAGATACGCAGTATTTT

abundance: -
v_gene: TRBV5-6
d_gene: -
j_gene: TRBJ1-2
CDR3aa: CASSFRGASYGYTF
CDR3nt: TGTGCCAGCAGCTTTAGGGGGGCGAGCTATGGCTACACCTTC

abundance: -
v_gene: TRBV28
d_gene: -
j_gene: TRBJ2-3
CDR3aa: CASRGRGTDTQYF
CDR3nt: TGTGCCAGCAGGGGGCGAGGCACAGATACGCAGTATTTT

abundance: -
v_gene: TRBV19
d_gene: TRBD1
j_gene: TRBJ1-1
CDR3aa: CASFQRGTGRNTEAFF
CDR3nt: TGTGCCAGTTTTCAGAGGGGGACAGGGCGGAACACTGAAGCTTTCTTT

abundance: few
v_gene: TRBV6-1
d_gene: -
j_gene: TRBJ2-1
CDR3aa: CASSEAGLGRVFF
CDR3nt: TGTGCCAGCAGTGAAGCGGGGTTGGGCAGGGTGTTCTTC

abundance: few
v_gene: TRBV5-4
d_gene: -
j_gene: TRBJ2-7
CDR3aa: CASSLSHDSSYEQYF
CDR3nt: TGTGCCAGCAGCTTGAGTCATGACAGTTCCTACGAGCAGTACTTC

abundance: few
v_gene: TRBV4-3
d_gene: -
j_gene: TRBJ1-1
CDR3aa: CASSTQTMNTEAFF
CDR3nt: TGCGCCAGCAGCACTCAGACTATGAACACTGAAGCTTTCTTT

abundance: -
v_gene: TRBV28
d_gene: -
j_gene: TRBJ2-3
CDR3aa: CASSRIGSTDTQYF
CDR3nt: TGTGCCAGCAGTCGAATCGGTAGCACAGATACGCAGTATTTT

abundance: few
v_gene: TRBV4-1
d_gene: TRBD1
j_gene: TRBJ1-6
CDR3aa: CASKPTGKASPLHF
CDR3nt: TGCGCCAGCAAACCGACAGGGAAGGCTTCACCCCTCCACTTT

abundance: -
v_gene: TRBV29-1
d_gene: -
j_gene: TRBJ2-1
CDR3aa: CSVGTYNEQFF
CDR3nt: TGCAGCGTAGGGACCTACAATGAGCAGTTCTTC

abundance: few
v_gene: TRBV2
d_gene: -
j_gene: TRBJ2-2
CDR3aa: CASSVSGAGELFF
CDR3nt: TGTGCCAGCAGTGTGTCGGGGGCCGGGGAGCTGTTTTTT

abundance: few
v_gene: TRBV12-3/TRBV12-4
d_gene: TRBD1
j_gene: TRBJ1-3
CDR3aa: CASRPDRSSGNTIYF
CDR3nt: TGTGCCAGCAGACCGGACAGGAGCTCTGGAAACACCATATATTTT

abundance: few
v_gene: TRBV5-1
d_gene: -
j_gene: TRBJ1-1
CDR3aa: CASSLEEQMNTEAFF
CDR3nt: TGCGCCAGCAGCTTGGAAGAGCAAATGAACACTGAAGCTTTCTTT

abundance: -
v_gene: TRBV20-1
d_gene: -
j_gene: TRBJ2-3
CDR3aa: CSVDTLTDTQYF
CDR3nt: TGCAGTGTAGACACGCTCACAGATACGCAGTATTTT

abundance: few
v_gene: TRBV18
d_gene: -
j_gene: TRBJ1-1
CDR3aa: CASSPNQGGTEAFF
CDR3nt: TGTGCCAGCTCACCAAACCAGGGAGGGACTGAAGCTTTCTTT

abundance: -
v_gene: TRBV7-2
d_gene: -
j_gene: TRBJ1-1
CDR3aa: CASSIRNRDGTEAFF
CDR3nt: TGTGCCAGCAGCATCCGAAACAGGGACGGCACTGAAGCTTTCTTT

abundance: -
v_gene: TRBV5-1
d_gene: -
j_gene: TRBJ1-2
CDR3aa: CASSWDGHQGGYTF
CDR3nt: TGCGCCAGCAGCTGGGACGGACATCAGGGCGGCTACACCTTC

abundance: -
v_gene: TRBV7-3
d_gene: TRBD2
j_gene: TRBJ2-7
CDR3aa: CASSYMGGGEQYF
CDR3nt: TGTGCCAGCAGCTATATGGGCGGGGGCGAGCAGTACTTC

abundance: -
v_gene: TRBV7-6
d_gene: TRBD1
j_gene: TRBJ2-5
CDR3aa: CASSRTGGTVESQYF
CDR3nt: TGTGCCAGCAGCCGGACAGGGGGCACCGTAGAGTCCCAGTACTTC

abundance: -
v_gene: TRBV3-1
d_gene: TRBD1
j_gene: TRBJ1-3
CDR3aa: CASSQGQGWNTIYF
CDR3nt: TGTGCCAGCAGCCAAGGACAGGGGTGGAACACCATATATTTT

abundance: few
v_gene: TRBV7-6
d_gene: TRBD1
j_gene: TRBJ1-1
CDR3aa: CASSGPQGANTEAFF
CDR3nt: TGTGCCAGCAGCGGACCGCAGGGGGCCAACACTGAAGCTTTCTTT